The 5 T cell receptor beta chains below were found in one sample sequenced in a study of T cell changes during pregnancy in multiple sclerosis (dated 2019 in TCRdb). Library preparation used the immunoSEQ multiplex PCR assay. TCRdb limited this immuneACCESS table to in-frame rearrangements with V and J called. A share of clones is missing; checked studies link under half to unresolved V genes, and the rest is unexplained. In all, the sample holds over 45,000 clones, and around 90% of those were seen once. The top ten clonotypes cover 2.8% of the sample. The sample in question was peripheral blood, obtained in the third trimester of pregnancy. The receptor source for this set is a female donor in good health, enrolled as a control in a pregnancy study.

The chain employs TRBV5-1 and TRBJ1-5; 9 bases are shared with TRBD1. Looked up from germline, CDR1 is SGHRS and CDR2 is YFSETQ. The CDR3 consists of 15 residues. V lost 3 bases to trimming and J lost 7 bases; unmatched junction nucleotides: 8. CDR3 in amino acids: CASSSGDRVDQPQHF. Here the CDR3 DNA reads TGCGCCAGCAGCTCGGGGGACAGGGTCGACCAGCCCCAGCATTTT.

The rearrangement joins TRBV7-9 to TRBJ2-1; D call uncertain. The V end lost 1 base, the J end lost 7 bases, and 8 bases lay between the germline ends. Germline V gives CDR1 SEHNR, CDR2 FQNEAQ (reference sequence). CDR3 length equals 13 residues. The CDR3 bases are TGTGCCAGCAGCTTAGGTAGATTAAATGAGCAGTTCTTC. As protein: CASSLGRLNEQFF.

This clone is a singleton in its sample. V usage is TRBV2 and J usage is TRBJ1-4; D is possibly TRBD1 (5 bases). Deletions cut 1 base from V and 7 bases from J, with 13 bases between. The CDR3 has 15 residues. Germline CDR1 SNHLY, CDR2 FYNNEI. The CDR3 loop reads CASSEGARGGEKLFF. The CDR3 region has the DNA TGTGCCAGCAGTGAAGGGGCAAGGGGAGGTGAAAAACTGTTTTTT.

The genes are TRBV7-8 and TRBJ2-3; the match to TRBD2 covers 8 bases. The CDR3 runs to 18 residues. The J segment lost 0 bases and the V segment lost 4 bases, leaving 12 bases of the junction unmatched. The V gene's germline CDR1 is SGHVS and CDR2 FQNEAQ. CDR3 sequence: CASSSPRLAGTSTDTQYF. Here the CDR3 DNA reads TGTGCCAGCAGCTCCCCCCGTCTAGCGGGTACTAGCACAGATACGCAGTATTTT. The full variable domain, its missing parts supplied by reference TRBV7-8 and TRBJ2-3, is GAGVSQSPRYKVAKRGQDVALRCDPISGHVSLFWYQQALGQGPEFLTYFQNEAQLDKSGLPSDRFFAERPEGSVSTLKIQRTQQEDSAVYLCASSSPRLAGTSTDTQYFGPGTRLTVL.

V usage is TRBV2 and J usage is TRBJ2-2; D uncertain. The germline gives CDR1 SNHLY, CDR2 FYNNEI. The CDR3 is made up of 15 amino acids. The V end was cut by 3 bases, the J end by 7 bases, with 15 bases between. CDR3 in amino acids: CASSDTTGVGGELFF. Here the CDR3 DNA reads TGTGCCAGCAGTGACACTACCGGAGTTGGCGGGGAGCTGTTTTTT.